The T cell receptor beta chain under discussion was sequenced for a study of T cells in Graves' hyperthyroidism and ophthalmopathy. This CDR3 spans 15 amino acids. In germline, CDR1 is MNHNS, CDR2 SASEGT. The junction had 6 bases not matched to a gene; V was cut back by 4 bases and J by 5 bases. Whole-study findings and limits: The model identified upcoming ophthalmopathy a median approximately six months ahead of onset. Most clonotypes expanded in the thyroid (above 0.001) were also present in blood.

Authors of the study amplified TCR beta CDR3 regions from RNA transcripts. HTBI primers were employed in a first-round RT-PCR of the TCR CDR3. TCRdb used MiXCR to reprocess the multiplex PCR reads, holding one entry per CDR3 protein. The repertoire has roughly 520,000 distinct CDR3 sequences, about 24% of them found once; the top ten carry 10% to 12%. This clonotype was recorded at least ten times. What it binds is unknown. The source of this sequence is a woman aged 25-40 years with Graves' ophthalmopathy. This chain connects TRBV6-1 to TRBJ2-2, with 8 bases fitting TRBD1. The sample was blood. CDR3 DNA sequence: TGTGCCAGCAGTGCATCAGGGGGCGGTACCGGGGAGCTGTTTTTT. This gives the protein CASSASGGGTGELFF.